Given below is one T cell receptor beta chain in context. Its matching antigen is unknown. This entry belongs to a study of cytomegalovirus exposure and HLA in healthy donors. Study details: Early released data comprised approximately 85 million unique TCRs from HLA-typed donors.

V dropped 1 base and J dropped 3; count of bases not matched to a gene: 5. CDR3 length: 16 residues. Germline V gene sequence: CDR1 MGHDK, CDR2 SYGVNS. Vbeta (60) and Jbeta (13) primers were used in the PCR. The assay was immunoSEQ multiplex PCR, and TCRdb's table has in-frame clones only and misses some. The sample lists about 180,000 clones, around 80% seen once, with about 1.3% in the top ten. Overall study findings and caveats: Per published accounts, TCR beta sequences correctly predicted the HLA-A and HLA-B alleles of most subjects.

This clonotype originated in a girl aged 10 to 17 in good health and CMV-seropositive. The genes are TRBV25-1 and TRBJ2-5; 10 bases are a match to TRBD2. The sequencing sample was made of PBMCs. The CDR3 bases are TGTGCCAGCAGTGAATGGGGCCTAGCGGGAGAAGAGACCCAGTACTTC. It yields the protein CASSEWGLAGEETQYF.